This T cell receptor (beta chain) appears in the sequencing data of a study of control samples from healthy donors and cancer patients. Sequencing was performed with immunoSEQ multiplex PCR; in TCRdb, only in-frame clones are kept and a portion is missing. The table shows some 200,000 clones, with 80% to 95% occurring only once. The CDR3 is made up of 15 amino acids. The V gene end was trimmed by 5 bases and the J gene end by 9 bases; junction bases not matched to a gene: 7. CDR1 is SNHLY, CDR2 FYNNEI, per germline. The chain recombines TRBV2 with TRBJ1-6; 10 nucleotides line up with TRBD1. Input material: blood. The TCR originated in a man aged 18 to 29 in good health. CDR3 loop: CASSIGTGVGSPLHF. CDR3 bases: TGTGCCAGCAGTATAGGGACAGGGGTAGGTTCACCCCTCCACTTT.